This T cell receptor (beta chain) appears in the sequencing data of a study of T cell responses to AZD1222 COVID-19 vaccine. This clone was counted a few times. TCRdb keeps only in-frame clones here, not all; method: immunoSEQ multiplex PCR. The table shows 150,000 to 200,000 clones, with approximately 86% occurring only once. The sample in question was peripheral blood, obtained 28 days after the second AZD1222 dose. The clonotype was recovered from an adult who received the AZD1222 COVID-19 vaccine.

This chain's CDR3 is CASSLAPTTDTQYF. The CDR3, as DNA: TGTGCCAGCAGCTTAGCGCCTACAACAGATACGCAGTATTTT. This chain joins TRBV11-1 and TRBJ2-3; unclear D gene. V gave up 0 bases and J gave up 3 bases, with 7 bases separating them. Germline V gene lookup returns CDR1 SGHAT and CDR2 FQDESV (reference sequence). This CDR3 spans 14 amino acids.